This TCR beta chain was recorded in a study of cytomegalovirus exposure and HLA in healthy donors. The primer mix had 60 Vbeta and 13 Jbeta primers. Assay: immunoSEQ multiplex PCR; the TCRdb copy retains only in-frame clones and omits some. The sample consists of 100,000 to 150,000 clones, over 60% of them appearing once. V gave up 4 bases and J gave up 7 bases; unmatched junction bases: 11. Per the germline V gene, CDR1 is SGHRS and CDR2 is YFSETQ. The CDR3 length is 15 residues. Worth noting for this clone: Its cognate antigen is unknown.

General study points: There were some public TCRs occurring in many donors, but most TCR sequences were rare. The authors later linked a missense DCLRE1C variant to TCR beta V- and J-gene trimming. It was approximately 170 TCR beta chains that were listed as cytomegalovirus-associated.

The receptor was derived from a human donor in good health. The rearrangement uses TRBV5-1 and TRBJ2-7, with 10 bases aligning to TRBD2. The specimen sequenced was PBMCs. Here the CDR3 DNA reads TGCGCCAGCAGCGGGGGCCAGCGGGAGGGAAGAGAGCAGTACTTC. Encoded protein: CASSGGQREGREQYF.